The 15 T cell receptor beta chains presented below share a single source sample, sequenced in a study of T cell clones after liver transplantation. The protocol was immunoSEQ multiplex PCR, while the TCRdb copy is restricted to in-frame clones and leaves out a portion. Here the sample spans 95,000 to 110,000 clones, around 86% being singletons. The material sequenced was CD4+ T cells from blood, taken before liver transplant. Receptor source: a human donor who received a liver transplant.

The chain links TRBV28 to TRBJ1-1; D call uncertain. The CDR3 length is 14 residues. CDR1 is MDHEN, CDR2 SYDVKM, per germline. Trimming pared 9 bases from V and 0 bases from J, leaving 14 bases between. CDR3 amino acids: CASLSTPLNTEAFF. CDR3 bases: TGTGCCAGTCTCTCGACACCACTGAACACTGAAGCTTTCTTT.

V usage is TRBV29-1 and J usage is TRBJ2-7; D not certain. This CDR3 region has 12 residues. Trimming removed 4 bases from V and 5 bases from J, with 12 bases in between. Germline CDR1 reads SQVTM; CDR2 reads ANQGSEA. CDR3 DNA sequence: TGCAGCGTTGGTTTTAGTCACGACGAGCAGTACTTC. Protein sequence: CSVGFSHDEQYF.

The V and J genes are TRBV11-2 and TRBJ2-1, with 10 bases fitting TRBD2. Germline V gene sequence: CDR1 SGHAT, CDR2 FQNNGV. This CDR3 spans 14 amino acids. Germline trimming cut 6 bases from V and 8 bases from J; bases unmatched to any gene: 7. CDR3 DNA sequence: TGTGCCAGCAGGCCCAGCGGGAGGGCTTATGAGCAGTTCTTC. This encodes CASRPSGRAYEQFF. Complete variable domain (other parts from reference TRBV11-2 and TRBJ2-1): EAGVAQSPRYKIIEKRQSVAFWCNPISGHATLYWYQQILGQGPKLLIQFQNNGVVDDSQLPKDRFSAERLKGVDSTLKIQPAKLEDSAVYLCASRPSGRAYEQFFGPGTRLTVL.

There are a few counts of this clone. J is TRBJ2-6 and V is TRBV6-1; no definite D call. The CDR3 totals 16 residues. CDR1 and CDR2 from the germline V gene are MNHNS and SASEGT. V lost 4 bases and J 2 bases, leaving 12 bases between the germline ends. The CDR3: CASSGPGQAGANVLTF. DNA for the CDR3: TGTGCCAGCAGTGGCCCCGGGCAGGCTGGGGCCAACGTCCTGACTTTC.

V and J are TRBV5-1 and TRBJ1-3; the match to TRBD1 covers 7 bases. CDR1 and CDR2 from the germline V gene are SGHRS and YFSETQ. The CDR3 contains 17 residues. After removal of 0 bases from V and 0 bases from J, the junction contained 6 bases not matched to a gene. CDR3 region: CASSLGQGGSSGNTIYF. The DNA for the CDR3 is TGCGCCAGCAGCTTGGGACAGGGTGGTAGCTCTGGAAACACCATATATTTT.

The chain employs TRBV7-9 and TRBJ2-1, with a weak D call TRBD2 (5 bases). The CDR3 is made up of 16 amino acids. Trimming shortened V by 5 bases and J by 7 bases, and 21 bases separated the two germline ends. Per germline, CDR1 SEHNR and CDR2 FQNEAQ (reference sequence). CDR3 DNA sequence: TGTGCCAGCAGCCCCCCTCGAAGCGGTGGTTCAAATGAGCAGTTCTTC. Translated, it gives CASSPPRSGGSNEQFF.

The chain recombines TRBV11-3 with TRBJ2-1, with a possible D match to TRBD1 (6 bases). The CDR3 is made up of 15 amino acids. V gave up 3 bases and J gave up 8 bases, with 17 bases separating them. Germline-derived CDR1 and CDR2 are SGHNT and YENEEA. Here the CDR3 DNA reads TGTGCCAGCAGCTTGGGATGGCAGGGGCGGCATGAGCAGTTCTTC. This gives the protein CASSLGWQGRHEQFF.

The chain recombines TRBV7-3 with TRBJ2-1; D is ambiguous. CDR3 size: 14 residues. Germline V gene sequence: CDR1 SGHTA, CDR2 FQGTGA. V was trimmed by 5 bases and J by 2 bases, leaving 10 bases between them. The CDR3 here is CASSPTVTYNEQFF. CDR3 in DNA: TGTGCCAGCAGCCCGACCGTGACCTACAATGAGCAGTTCTTC.

The J gene is TRBJ1-1, the V gene TRBV7-3; maybe TRBD1 (5 bases). The germline V gene has CDR1 SGHTA and CDR2 FQGTGA. The CDR3 is 12 amino acids. Trimming stripped 4 bases from V and 11 bases from J, with 14 bases between. CDR3 loop: CASSYPGTVAFF. The CDR3 DNA is TGTGCCAGCAGCTACCCCGGGACTGTCGCTTTCTTT.

V gene TRBV20-1 combines with J gene TRBJ1-2; D gene ambiguous. There are 10 residues in the CDR3. The V end was cut by 6 bases, the J end by 7 bases, with 9 bases between. In germline, CDR1 is DFQATT, CDR2 SNEGSKA (reference sequence). The CDR3 reads CSARDIGYTF. The DNA of the CDR3 is TGCAGTGCCCGCGACATTGGCTACACCTTC.

The chain combines TRBV19 with TRBJ1-5; D gene uncertain. The germline V gene has CDR1 LNHDA and CDR2 SQIVND (reference sequence). CDR3 length: 13 residues. The V and J ends lost 5 bases and 3 bases respectively, with 8 bases between them. The CDR3 here is CASSRLLNQPQHF. Here the CDR3 DNA reads TGTGCCAGTAGTCGCCTCCTCAATCAGCCCCAGCATTTT.

This clone was picked up many times. The V and J genes are TRBV30 and TRBJ2-7, with D perhaps matching TRBD1 (6 bases). From germline, CDR1 is GTSNPN and CDR2 SVGIG (reference sequence). V lost 2 bases, J lost 5 bases, and 13 bases lay in between. The CDR3 runs 13 residues. The chain's CDR3 is CAWSSGVLHEQYF. The DNA for the CDR3 is TGTGCCTGGAGTTCAGGGGTTCTCCACGAGCAGTACTTC. Using reference TRBV30 and TRBJ2-7 for the parts outside the CDR3, the full variable domain is SQTIHQWPATLVQPVGSPLSLECTVEGTSNPNLYWYRQAAGRGLQLLFYSVGIGQISSEVPQNLSASRPQDRQFILSSKKLLLSDSGFYLCAWSSGVLHEQYFGPGTRLTVT.

The gene calls are TRBV2 and TRBJ2-7, with D perhaps being TRBD1 or TRBD2 (5 bases each). Trimming removed 6 bases at V and 5 bases at J, with 14 bases between. The germline CDR1 and CDR2 sequences are SNHLY and FYNNEI. The CDR3 covers 13 residues. Here the CDR3 reads CASSVDLGDEQYF. CDR3 nucleotides: TGTGCCAGCAGCGTAGATTTGGGGGACGAGCAGTACTTC.

V is TRBV7-3 and J is TRBJ2-3, with TRBD2 matching over 8 bases. Germline V CDR1 and CDR2: SGHTA, FQGTGA. Germline trimming cut 1 base from V and 4 bases from J; bases unmatched to any gene: 1. The CDR3 length is 14 residues. DNA of the CDR3: TGTGCCAGCAGCTTAAGACTAGCGTCAGATACGCAGTATTTT. Its protein product is CASSLRLASDTQYF.

This chain uses TRBV7-2 with TRBJ2-3, with 8 bases matching TRBD1. In germline, CDR1 is SGHTA, CDR2 FQGNSA. The CDR3 has 16 residues. V trimming: 5 bases; J trimming: 4 bases; junction bases outside the gene matches: 11. DNA for the CDR3: TGTGCCAGCAGCCTAGAGGGCAGGGGGCAGGCAGATACGCAGTATTTT. Translated: CASSLEGRGQADTQYF.